In this sample, the clone carrying this T cell receptor beta chain turned up once. No antigen is known for it. This specimen belongs to a study of cytomegalovirus exposure and HLA in healthy donors. Study in general: Researchers found that approximately 80% of a few hundred genotyped donors fell within the Caucasian-associated ancestry cluster. General study points: CMV serostatus was the sole immune exposure data available.

The PCR made use of 60 Vbeta and 13 Jbeta primers. The protocol was immunoSEQ multiplex PCR, while the TCRdb copy is restricted to in-frame clones and leaves out a portion. The sample lists roughly 300,000 clones, 86% seen once, with about 4% in the top ten. V was shortened by 0 bases and J by 2 bases, with 12 bases between the two germline ends. CDR1 is SGHRS, CDR2 YFSETQ, per germline. CDR3 length: 16 amino acids. V is TRBV5-1 and J is TRBJ1-3; D is possibly TRBD1 (5 bases). Sequenced: PBMCs. The clonotype was recovered from a man in his forties in good health and CMV-seropositive. The CDR3 region has the DNA TGCGCCAGCAGCTTGGTGGGGGGATTAACTGGAAACACCATATATTTT. Translation: CASSLVGGLTGNTIYF. The variable domain in full, with the rest retrieved from reference TRBV5-1 and TRBJ1-3, is KAGVTQTPRYLIKTRGQQVTLSCSPISGHRSVSWYQQTPGQGLQFLFEYFSETQRNKGNFPGRFSGRQFSNSRSEMNVSTLELGDSALYLCASSLVGGLTGNTIYFGEGSWLTVV.